This T cell receptor (beta chain) was retrieved from a study of blood T cell repertoires in COVID-19. For the study at large: Acute and convalescent COVID-19 samples came from the United States, Italy and Spain. PBMCs, B-cell-depleted T cells, or T cells were the source of the cDNA or gDNA that made up the material.

Per the original methods: Scientists estimated how many nucleated cells there were by amplifying reference gene primers. Sequenced by immunoSEQ multiplex PCR; TCRdb stores in-frame clones only, minus some. V and J calls and clone size are given by that table; D and trimming were obtained from the DNA. Of around 39,000 clones in the sample, 65% to 90% were seen once. This clone has just one count. V lost 4 bases, J lost 2 bases, and 6 bases stayed unmatched. This CDR3 has 15 amino acids. The germline gives CDR1 MNHEY, CDR2 SMNVEV (reference sequence). The J gene is TRBJ2-7, the V gene TRBV27; 9 bases are a match to TRBD1. Source material: peripheral blood. This receptor was obtained from a man aged 35-49 years with active COVID-19. DNA of the CDR3: TGTGCCAGCAGTTCACACGGACAGGGGACCTACGAGCAGTACTTC. Protein product: CASSSHGQGTYEQYF.